The present TCR beta chain was sequenced within a study of neoadjuvant anti-PD-1 for oral cavity cancer. Background on the study: Around day 43, patients without progression received a fourth nivolumab dose before surgery.

The repertoire was sequenced with immunoSEQ multiplex PCR; TCRdb's copy has only in-frame clones and lacks some. The sample holds under 25,000 clones; 27% are singletons and the top ten take roughly 15%. V was pared by 5 bases and J by 5 bases, with 13 bases between. Germline-derived CDR1 and CDR2 are LNHNV and YYDKDF (reference sequence). The CDR3 spans 13 residues. Time point of the sample: after neoadjuvant nivolumab, at surgical resection. These newly diagnosed stage II-IVA oral cavity squamous cell carcinoma patients had no prior systemic or radiation treatment. These oral cavity squamous cell carcinomas were HPV-negative and locally advanced.

This clonotype originated in a person between 40 and 79 years old with oral cavity squamous cell carcinoma. This chain joins TRBV15 and TRBJ2-7; a possible D gene is TRBD1 (5 bases). Material: tumor tissue, obtained after nivolumab (anti-PD-1) treatment. CDR3 coding DNA: TGTGCCACCAGCCCAGGGTTTTTCAACGAGCAGTACTTC. Protein: CATSPGFFNEQYF.